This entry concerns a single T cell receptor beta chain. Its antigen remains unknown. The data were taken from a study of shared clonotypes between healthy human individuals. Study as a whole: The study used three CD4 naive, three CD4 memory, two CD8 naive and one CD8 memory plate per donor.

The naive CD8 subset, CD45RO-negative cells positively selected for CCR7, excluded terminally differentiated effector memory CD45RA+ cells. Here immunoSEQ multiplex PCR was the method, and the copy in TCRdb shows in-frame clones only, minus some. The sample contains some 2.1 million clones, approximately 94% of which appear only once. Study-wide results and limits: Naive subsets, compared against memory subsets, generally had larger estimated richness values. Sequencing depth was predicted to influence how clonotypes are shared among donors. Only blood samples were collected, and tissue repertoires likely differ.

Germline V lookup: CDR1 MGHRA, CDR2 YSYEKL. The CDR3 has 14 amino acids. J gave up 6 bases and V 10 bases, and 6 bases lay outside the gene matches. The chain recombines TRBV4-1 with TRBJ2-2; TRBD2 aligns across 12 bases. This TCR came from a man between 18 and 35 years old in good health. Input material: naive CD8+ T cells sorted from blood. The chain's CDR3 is CATEASGRAGELFF. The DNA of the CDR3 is TGCGCCACCGAGGCTAGCGGGAGGGCCGGGGAGCTGTTTTTT.